The 23 T cell receptor beta chains listed next were all sequenced from one sample in a study of blood T cell repertoires in COVID-19. Method: immunoSEQ multiplex PCR; TCRdb's copy keeps in-frame clones and lacks some. The sample includes more than 200,000 clones, around four fifths of them seen just once. The specimen sequenced was peripheral blood. These receptors were collected from a man in his forties with active or convalescent COVID-19.

The chain is built from TRBV3-1 (or the pseudogene TRBV3-2) and TRBJ2-1, with D possibly matching TRBD2 (6 bases). This CDR3 is built from 16 residues. Trimming took 4 bases from V and 3 from J, leaving 16 bases between them. CDR1 and CDR2 from the germline V gene are LGHDT and YNNKEL (reference sequence). The CDR3 here is CASSLTRDSYYNEQFF. The DNA for the CDR3 is TGTGCCAGCAGCCTCACCCGGGACTCGTACTACAATGAGCAGTTCTTC.

The V gene is TRBV30, the J gene TRBJ1-3; D not certain. Germline V gene data show CDR1 as GTSNPN and CDR2 as SVGIG (reference sequence). This CDR3 comprises 14 residues. The V end lost 3 bases, the J end lost 0 bases, and 9 bases lay between the germline ends. The CDR3 reads CAWRGSRSGNTIYF. CDR3 nucleotides: TGTGCCTGGAGGGGGAGCCGCTCTGGAAACACCATATATTTT.

The chain is built from TRBV19 and TRBJ2-4; 7 positions match TRBD2. CDR3 length: 14 residues. Germline loops: CDR1 LNHDA, CDR2 SQIVND (reference sequence). The J segment lost 5 bases and the V segment lost 7 bases, leaving 8 bases of the junction unmatched. The CDR3 loop is CASKVGGPENIQYF. For the CDR3, the DNA is TGTGCCAGTAAGGTGGGAGGGCCGGAAAACATTCAGTACTTC.

This chain links TRBV6-5 with TRBJ1-3; no clear D gene. V was trimmed by 6 bases and J by 2 bases, leaving 17 bases between them. Per the germline V gene, CDR1 is MNHEY and CDR2 is SVGAGI. The CDR3 loop spans 16 amino acids. The CDR3 nucleotides are TGTGCCAGCAGATACGCCTATTCCGATGCTGGAAACACCATATATTTT. Translated: CASRYAYSDAGNTIYF.

This clone has just one count. The gene calls are TRBV7-9 and TRBJ2-1; 7 nucleotides match TRBD2. V shed 3 bases, J shed 8 bases, and the junction held 10 bases outside the gene matches. In germline, CDR1 is SEHNR, CDR2 FQNEAQ (reference sequence). The CDR3 runs to 15 residues. This CDR3 is CASSLGLAERDEQFF. As DNA, the CDR3 is TGTGCCAGCAGCTTGGGCCTAGCGGAGAGGGATGAGCAGTTCTTC.

The chain employs TRBV19 and TRBJ2-2, with 9 bases aligning to TRBD1. This CDR3 comprises 17 residues. Germline V CDR1 and CDR2: LNHDA, SQIVND (reference sequence). Losses at the gene ends were 5 bases for V and 5 bases for J; bases not matched to a gene: 12. CDR3 nucleotide sequence: TGTGCCAGTAGTCCCCCCGGGACAGGGAGGTTGACCGGGGAGCTGTTTTTT. This sequence encodes CASSPPGTGRLTGELFF.

The chain combines TRBV10-1 with TRBJ1-1; D is possibly TRBD1 (6 bases). The CDR3 has 12 amino acids. Germline V gene lookup returns CDR1 WNHNN and CDR2 SYGVQD (reference sequence). V lost 8 bases and J 0 bases, leaving 7 bases between the germline ends. The CDR3 nucleotides are TGCGCCAGCGGGGACATGAACACTGAAGCTTTCTTT. Protein sequence: CASGDMNTEAFF.

This chain links TRBV15 with TRBJ1-5; the D is unclear. The CDR3 is 10 residues long. Deletions cut 6 bases from V and 7 bases from J, with 4 bases between. From germline, CDR1 is LNHNV and CDR2 YYDKDF (reference sequence). The CDR3 loop is CATRSQPQHF. CDR3 DNA: TGTGCCACCAGATCACAGCCCCAGCATTTT.

A remark on this clone: Different DNA sequences within this sample yield the same CDR3. The chain couples TRBV11-3 to TRBJ2-3; 8 bases map to TRBD2. V was pared by 1 base and J by 3 bases, with 6 bases of the junction left unmatched. This CDR3 is 16 amino acids long. CDR1 and CDR2 (germline): SGHNT, YENEEA. The CDR3 is CASSLVTGGPTDTQYF. The CDR3 DNA sequence: TGTGCCAGCAGCTTAGTTACGGGAGGGCCGACAGATACGCAGTATTTT.

The V and J genes are TRBV30 and TRBJ2-5, with a possible D match to TRBD1 (5 bases). The germline V and J ends were trimmed by 5 bases and 5 bases, with 12 bases remaining between them. This CDR3 is built from 12 residues. Germline lookup yields CDR1 GTSNPN and CDR2 SVGIG (reference sequence). The CDR3 nucleotides read TGTGCCTGGGCAGGGTTTGGGGAGACCCAGTACTTC. Protein product: CAWAGFGETQYF.

The sample holds a few counts of this clone. As DNA, the CDR3 is TGTGCCAGCAGTTATGAGGGGGCGGGTGAAGCTTTCTTT. Its translation is CASSYEGAGEAFF. The gene calls are TRBV27 and TRBJ1-1, with 7 bases matching TRBD1. Per the germline V gene, CDR1 is MNHEY and CDR2 is SMNVEV (reference sequence). The V segment lost 4 bases and the J segment 7 bases; nucleotides outside the gene matches: 6. This CDR3 has 13 residues.

Turning to this clone: Other nucleotide sequences from this sample produce the same CDR3. The genes are TRBV18 and TRBJ1-3; no definite D call. CDR1 is KGHSH and CDR2 is LQKENI in the germline V gene. The CDR3 runs 14 residues. V was cut by 2 bases and J by 0 bases, with 5 bases left in between. In DNA, the CDR3 is TGTGCCAGCTCACCAACAGACTCTGGAAACACCATATATTTT. Translated, it gives CASSPTDSGNTIYF.

V and J are TRBV7-6 and TRBJ1-1; no clear D gene. The length of the CDR3 is 11 residues. Germline V gene lookup returns CDR1 SGHVS and CDR2 FNYEAQ. Trimming removed 2 bases from V and 11 bases from J, with 9 bases in between. As DNA, the CDR3 is TGTGCCAGCAGCTTAAATCTCAGGGCTTTCTTT. Its translation is CASSLNLRAFF.

The chain couples TRBV2 to TRBJ2-3; 10 bases match TRBD2. CDR3 length equals 16 residues. V was clipped by 2 bases and J by 6 bases; unmatched bases: 8. Germline V lookup: CDR1 SNHLY, CDR2 FYNNEI. The CDR3 DNA follows: TGTGCCAGCAGTGAATACCCTAGCGGGAGTGGTGATACGCAGTATTTT. Translating it yields CASSEYPSGSGDTQYF.

The chain employs TRBV19 and TRBJ2-7, with D possibly being TRBD2 (5 bases). Germline CDR1 reads LNHDA; CDR2 reads SQIVND (reference sequence). Trimming left V 1 base short and J 5 bases short, with 9 bases between. The CDR3 is 13 amino acids. The CDR3 DNA reads as TGTGCCAGTAGTATAGGTCGGGGAAACGAGCAGTACTTC. This sequence encodes CASSIGRGNEQYF. The variable domain in full, completed from reference TRBV19 and TRBJ2-7, reads DGGITQSPKYLFRKEGQNVTLSCEQNLNHDAMYWYRQDPGQGLRLIYYSQIVNDFQKGDIAEGYSVSREKKESFPLTVTSAQKNPTAFYLCASSIGRGNEQYFGPGTRLTVT.

The CDR3, as DNA: TGTGCCAGCTCACCACCGTCCAGCGGGAGGCGCACAGATACGCAGTATTTT. Protein sequence: CASSPPSSGRRTDTQYF. The chain links TRBV18 to TRBJ2-3, with TRBD2 identical over 9 bases. The CDR3 sequence is 17 residues long. From germline, CDR1 is KGHSH and CDR2 LQKENI. Trimming removed 0 bases from V and 1 base from J; junction bases left unmatched: 5.

The chain carries TRBV30 and TRBJ1-3; D is ambiguous. The CDR3 is made up of 12 amino acids. Per germline, CDR1 GTSNPN and CDR2 SVGIG (reference sequence). Trimming removed 5 bases from V and 0 bases from J, with 5 bases in between. In DNA form, the CDR3 reads TGTGCCTGGGACACCTCTGGAAACACCATATATTTT. Amino acid sequence: CAWDTSGNTIYF.

The V and J genes are TRBV27 and TRBJ1-5; 7 bases fit TRBD1. CDR1 MNHEY and CDR2 SMNVEV come from the germline V gene (reference sequence). Germline trimming cut 4 bases from V and 7 bases from J; bases unmatched to any gene: 7. CDR3 length equals 14 residues. CDR3 protein: CASSSDRSSQPQHF. Here the CDR3 DNA reads TGTGCCAGCAGTTCGGACAGGTCATCACAGCCCCAGCATTTT.

The rearrangement links TRBV5-1 to TRBJ1-2; 8 bases are a match to TRBD1. The V and J ends lost 1 base and 8 bases, in that order; junction bases with no gene match: 7. Germline V lookup: CDR1 SGHRS, CDR2 YFSETQ. This CDR3 is 14 amino acids long. CDR3 residues: CASSLYGRGHGYTF. The CDR3 coding sequence is TGCGCCAGCAGCTTGTACGGCAGGGGGCACGGCTACACCTTC.

V gene TRBV19 combines with J gene TRBJ2-2; 7 bases agree with TRBD2. Germline V gives CDR1 LNHDA, CDR2 SQIVND (reference sequence). V lost 7 bases to trimming and J lost 3 bases; unmatched junction nucleotides: 11. This CDR3 is 16 amino acids long. The CDR3 region is CASIPWGGRDTGELFF. The CDR3 bases are TGTGCCAGTATCCCTTGGGGGGGTCGGGACACCGGGGAGCTGTTTTTT.

This chain joins TRBV29-1 and TRBJ1-2, with D tentatively TRBD1 (5 bases). V lost 0 bases, J lost 7 bases, and 15 bases lay in between. Germline loops: CDR1 SQVTM, CDR2 ANQGSEA. CDR3 length equals 14 residues. The CDR3 coding sequence is TGCAGCGTTGAAGATCTTGGTCAGGGTCTTGGCTACACCTTC. As protein: CSVEDLGQGLGYTF. The full variable domain, rest sourced from reference TRBV29-1 and TRBJ1-2, is SAVISQKPSRDICQRGTSLTIQCQVDSQVTMMFWYRQQPGQSLTLIATANQGSEATYESGFVIDKFPISRPNLTFSTLTVSNMSPEDSSIYLCSVEDLGQGLGYTFGSGTRLTVV.

This clone occurred once. V gene TRBV18 combines with J gene TRBJ2-2; 7 bases are a match to TRBD2. Per germline, CDR1 KGHSH and CDR2 LQKENI. After removal of 6 bases from V and 1 base from J, the junction contained 2 bases not matched to a gene. The CDR3 is 14 residues long. Here the CDR3 reads CASSSSGNTGELFF. The CDR3, as DNA: TGTGCCAGCTCGTCTAGCGGGAACACCGGGGAGCTGTTTTTT.

The rearrangement links TRBV24-1 to TRBJ2-5; 8 bases agree with TRBD2. The CDR3 sequence is 16 residues long. CDR1 is KGHDR, CDR2 SFDVKD, per germline. Unmatched junction bases numbered 5, after V lost 0 bases and J lost 3 bases. CDR3 sequence: CATSDLRFGGEETQYF. Here the CDR3 DNA reads TGTGCCACCAGTGATTTGCGGTTCGGGGGGGAAGAGACCCAGTACTTC.